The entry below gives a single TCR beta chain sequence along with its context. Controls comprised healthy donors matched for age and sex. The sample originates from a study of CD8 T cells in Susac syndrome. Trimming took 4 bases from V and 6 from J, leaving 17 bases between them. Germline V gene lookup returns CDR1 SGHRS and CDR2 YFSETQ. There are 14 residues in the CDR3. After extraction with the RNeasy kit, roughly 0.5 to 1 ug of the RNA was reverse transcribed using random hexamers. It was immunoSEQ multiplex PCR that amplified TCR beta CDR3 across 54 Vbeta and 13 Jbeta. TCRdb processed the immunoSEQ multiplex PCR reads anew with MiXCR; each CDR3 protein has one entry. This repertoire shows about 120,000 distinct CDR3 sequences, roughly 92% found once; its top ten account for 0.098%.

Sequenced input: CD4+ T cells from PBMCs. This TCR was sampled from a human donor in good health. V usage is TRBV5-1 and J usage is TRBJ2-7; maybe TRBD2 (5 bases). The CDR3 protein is CASSPGVWSGEQYF. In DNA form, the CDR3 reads TGCGCCAGCAGCCCTGGGGTCTGGAGCGGCGAGCAGTACTTC. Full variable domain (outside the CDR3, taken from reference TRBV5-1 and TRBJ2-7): KAGVTQTPRYLIKTRGQQVTLSCSPISGHRSVSWYQQTPGQGLQFLFEYFSETQRNKGNFPGRFSGRQFSNSRSEMNVSTLELGDSALYLCASSPGVWSGEQYFGPGTRLTVT.